This TCR beta chain was observed in a study of blood T cell repertoires in COVID-19 (dated by TCRdb to 2018 to 2021). For context, the study as a whole: Samples from collaborators originated in the United States, Italy and Spain and spanned both the acute and convalescent phases of COVID-19. The material from the prospective study consisted of cDNA or gDNA derived from T cells, B-cell-depleted T cells, or PBMCs. Sample metadata almost always included a de-identified subject ID, COVID-19 status, age in years and sex. Samples were obtained from the ongoing ImmuneRACE study (first 160 participants) and from over a thousand subjects provided by 6 global collaborators. Deeply sampled blood TCRbeta repertoires from subjects exposed to, actively infected with, or recovered from COVID-19 were included in the dataset. Where HLA class I and class II types were available, the types were taken from metadata supplied by the sample provider, not from assay-based typing. The repertoires were released in a freely available public database intended as a resource for research on the immune response to SARS-CoV-2. Study-wide findings and limitations: The quantity of clinical and demographic metadata differed by source and by participant and was supplied without curation.

A second Seattle source provided samples from volunteer blood donors who had recovered from COVID-19. Collaborating institutions collected whole blood in K2EDTA tubes following their own protocols. Collaborator samples were shipped for TCRbeta analysis as frozen whole blood, isolated PBMCs, or DNA extracted from either sample type. V is trimmed back by 1 base and J by 7 bases, and the junction contains 7 bases that no gene match accounts for. From its cysteine to its phenylalanine, the CDR3 spans 16 amino acids. Only CDR3 DNA is held: 48 bases, read in frame from base 1. The germline V gene sets CDR1 to SGHRS and CDR2 to YFSETQ. TCRbeta CDR3 regions were amplified from genomic DNA using the immunoSEQ Assay, a bias-controlled multiplex PCR. In the authors' own workflow: Within the assay, amplification of reference gene primers was used to estimate how many nucleated cells each sample contained. Sequence reads were collapsed and filtered to measure the absolute abundance of every unique TCRbeta CDR3 rearrangement. Productive Simpson clonality was computed per sample as the square root of Simpson's diversity index over productive rearrangements. TCRdb carries this immuneACCESS record with in-frame sequences only. Its versions omit some clonotypes, under half of them owing to an unresolved V gene in the studies checked, with the rest unexplained. V, J and clone size reflect that table, while D and trimming were determined from the DNA. Present in this sample are 250,000 to 300,000 clones, around 87% of which were seen just once. Together, the top ten hold 2% to 2.5% of the sample.

As concerns this clone: Its antigen specificity is not known. It has no much larger one-base neighbor in the sample; base qualities were not kept.

The source of this sequence is a woman aged 45-65 years who had recovered from COVID-19. Sequencing was carried out using peripheral blood. The chain is assembled from TRBV5-1 and TRBJ2-2; TRBD2 aligns with 10 central bases. The CDR3 loop reads CASSLIPSGSHGELFF. The DNA is as follows: TGCGCCAGCAGCTTGATCCCTAGCGGGAGCCACGGGGAGCTGTTTTTT.